The rows below give T cell receptor beta chains drawn from one sample of a study of radiotherapy plus CTLA-4 blockade in lung cancer. Measured with immunoSEQ multiplex PCR; TCRdb has only the in-frame clones, and not every one. The sample has more than 75,000 clones; 72% are singletons. This sample comprised peripheral blood, obtained from a patient treated with radiotherapy plus ipilimumab. These receptors came from a human donor with non-small cell lung cancer that progressed on radiotherapy plus ipilimumab. Both conserved end residues are trimmed from each CDR3.

v_gene	CDR3aa
TRBV6-5	ASRRQGQNTEAF
TRBV9	ASSRSPPGEQF
TRBV6-5	ASSYSIRGAYEQY
TRBV6-5	ASSGSSYEQY
TRBV5-1	ASSLAGGARTEAF
TRBV25-1	ASSEWGVAYGYT
TRBV4-3	ASSPTRRDTEAF
TRBV7-8	ASSGDRVHSYSYEQY
TRBV10-1	ASSESAGTDTQY
TRBV2	ASSPRGTGGADGYT
TRBV9	ASSRQTDTYEQY
TRBV11-2	ASSLRRQGVGEKLF
TRBV28	ASSLGGAGGTNEQF
TRBV7-2	ASSSRGPPNTGELF
TRBV5-1	ASSPDTGGEQY
TRBV6-1	ASSGRLGTNTGELF
TRBV7-9	ASITLTEAF
TRBV30	AWSAHPDGSYEQY
TRBV4-2	ASSQDPSTQDEQF
TRBV28	ASSSPGTSGTDTQY
TRBV4-3	ASSQSAGGTDTQY
TRBV6-1	ASRLGPAKNIQY